This T cell receptor (beta chain) was observed in a study of read filtering for tumor transcriptome and immune sequencing. Study conclusions and caveats: RNA-seq captured clonotypes less deeply and reliably than IR-seq. The sorted CD138-negative fraction was a mixed bone marrow immune population, not purified T cells. Roughly 82% of IR-seq clonotypes had a single read, yet these held approximately 4% of reads.

From roughly 390 ng of RNA, a library with molecular barcoded alpha/delta and beta/gamma adaptors was made. TCRdb passed the reads through MiXCR, listing each CDR3 protein once. This sample carries 100,000 to 150,000 distinct CDR3 sequences, 13% of them seen once, and the ten largest clones take more than 9.5%. This clonotype was seen repeatedly, ten times or more. The antigen remains undetermined. Germline V gives CDR1 DFQATT, CDR2 SNEGSKA (reference sequence). V dropped 4 bases and J dropped 2 bases, with 14 bases sitting between them. This CDR3 region has 14 residues. This chain links TRBV20-1 with TRBJ2-5; D not resolved. The TCR originated in a donor at least 40 years old with multiple myeloma. What was sequenced was a population of CD138-negative cells sorted from bone marrow. The CDR3 sequence is CSATYPNVQETQYF. CDR3 coding DNA: TGCAGTGCTACTTACCCTAACGTACAAGAGACCCAGTACTTC.